This T cell receptor (beta chain) is drawn from a study of blood T cells in healthy people across ages (dated by TCRdb to between 2015 and 2016). A note on the overall study: In model experiments, template switching captured roughly one uniquely barcoded TCR beta cDNA molecule for every two T cells. To avoid experimental bias, donors of different ages were spread randomly across the sequencing lanes. Using deep sequencing normalized with unique cDNA molecular identifiers, the study measured how TCR beta repertoire diversity changes with age. Using the same blood draw, the study looked at two additional independent replicas of 1 million unique cDNA reads for two donors, one aged 18 to 30 and the other aged 80 or older. The donors were divided into four age groups: young (average approximately 15 years), middle-aged (about 40), aged (around 67) and long-lived (roughly 86). What the research found in general, with its limitations: As age increased, observed TCR beta diversity per million T cells dropped in a roughly linear way, and a significant reduction was already evident by age around 41. There was a strong correlation between observed TCR beta diversity and the percentage of naive T cells measured by flow cytometry. Total diversity estimates from one million sequenced T cells were considered lower bounds and underestimates. Bulk unsorted PBMC profiling prevented conclusive comparison of naive and antigen-experienced compartments. Compared with the aged group, the long-lived group had more naive CD4+ T cells, fewer expanded clones and increased TCR diversity, suggesting age selection. Because the CMV infection status of the donors was unknown, age-related changes in expanded clonotypes may potentially have been confounded.

As concerns this clonotype: Its target antigen remains unknown. There are no base qualities to consult, and no much larger clone falls within one base.

Library preparation employed 5' RACE. A second 7 to 11 cycle PCR used a sample-barcoded 5' primer and a J-beta primer mix. Each TCR beta cDNA molecule received a unique molecular identifier from a template-switch 5' adaptor carrying 12 random nucleotides. Each sample yielded at least 2.5 million CDR3-containing paired-end reads. The Mint cDNA synthesis kit, primed by a TRBC-specific oligonucleotide, was used to synthesize first-strand cDNA from all RNA. Following uracil-DNA glycosylase treatment, all cDNA underwent a first 18-cycle PCR with the universal primers M1SS and BC2_uni_R. On the authors' methods: For normalization, 1 million high-quality reads, each with a distinct molecular identifier, were randomly selected from each sample. Reads with shared molecular identifiers were discarded instead of being binned into consensus sequences. MiTCR, with a Q25 quality threshold and the strictest error-elimination algorithm, was used for CDR3 identification, clonotype clustering and error correction. A nonparametric unseen species model with Euler transformation was used to estimate a lower bound on total TCR beta diversity. TCRdb reanalyzed the raw reads on its own, using fastp at Q25 for trimming and MiXCR for clone calling, and kept in-frame beta chains. Identical CDR3 proteins give one entry, which carries the most common genes and DNA. The V and J calls come from TCRdb's annotation, not from the publication. The sample table lists 1.5 million to 2 million distinct CDR3 sequences, more than 35% of them with a count of one. The biggest ten clones account for 20% to 25% of the sample.

The donors were roughly 40 Caucasian individuals from Russia, aged roughly 6 to 90 years, who were systemically healthy. Each donor gave ten milliliters of peripheral blood, drawn into EDTA-treated Vacutainer tubes. Ficoll-Paque density-gradient centrifugation was used to isolate PBMCs, with at least 6.5 million per sample. Trizol reagent was used to extract total RNA from PBMCs, with at least 5 micrograms per sample. The percentages of naive CD45RAhigh/CD27high T cells were determined by flow cytometry on a PBMC aliquot from every donor. The CDR3 contains 15 residues, cysteine and phenylalanine counted. The sequence is cut down to CDR3 DNA, 45 bases in frame from base 1. V was cut back by 4 bases and J by 0 bases, leaving a gap of 10 bases between them.

Specimen: blood. The chain couples TRBV12-3 or TRBV12-4 to TRBJ1-3, with the D gene not clear enough to name. This clonotype was obtained from a human donor in good health. The nucleotide sequence reads as follows: TGTGCCAGCAGTTGGGGAGGGCCCTCTGGAAACACCATATATTTT. Its amino acids are CASSWGGPSGNTIYF.